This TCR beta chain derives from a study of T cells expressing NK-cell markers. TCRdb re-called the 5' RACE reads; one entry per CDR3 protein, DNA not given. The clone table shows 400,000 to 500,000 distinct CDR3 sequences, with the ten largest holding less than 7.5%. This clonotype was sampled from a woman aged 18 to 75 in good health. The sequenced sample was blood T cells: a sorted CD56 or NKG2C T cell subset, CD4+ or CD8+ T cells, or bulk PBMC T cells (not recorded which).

The CDR3 here is CSAPGRYQRGGDEQYF. The genes are TRBV20-1 and TRBJ2-7; the TCRdb D gene call, TRBD1, has no DNA to confirm it. Germline V lookup: CDR1 DFQATT, CDR2 SNEGSKA (reference sequence). The CDR3 length is 16 residues.